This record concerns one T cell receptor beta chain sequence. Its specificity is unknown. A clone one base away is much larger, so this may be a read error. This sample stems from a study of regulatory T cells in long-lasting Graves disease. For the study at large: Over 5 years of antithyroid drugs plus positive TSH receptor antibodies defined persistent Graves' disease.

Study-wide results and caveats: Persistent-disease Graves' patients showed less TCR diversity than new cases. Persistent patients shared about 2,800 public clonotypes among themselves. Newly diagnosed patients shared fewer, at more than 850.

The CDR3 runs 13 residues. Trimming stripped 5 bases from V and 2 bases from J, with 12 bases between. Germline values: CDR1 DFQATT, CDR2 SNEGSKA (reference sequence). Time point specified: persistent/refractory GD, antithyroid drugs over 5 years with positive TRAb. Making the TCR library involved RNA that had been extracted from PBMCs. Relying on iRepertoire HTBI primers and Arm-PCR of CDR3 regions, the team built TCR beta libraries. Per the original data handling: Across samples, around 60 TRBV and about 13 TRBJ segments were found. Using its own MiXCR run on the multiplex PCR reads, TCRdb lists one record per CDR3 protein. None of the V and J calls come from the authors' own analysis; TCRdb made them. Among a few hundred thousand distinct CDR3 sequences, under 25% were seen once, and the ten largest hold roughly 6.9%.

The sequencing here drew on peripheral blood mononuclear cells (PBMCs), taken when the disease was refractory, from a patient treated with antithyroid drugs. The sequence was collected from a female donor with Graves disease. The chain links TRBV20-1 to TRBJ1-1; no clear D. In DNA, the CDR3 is TGCAGTGCTGGGGTTGGGGTTAACACTGAAGCTTTCTTT. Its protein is CSAGVGVNTEAFF.